There are a few counts of the clone carrying this T cell receptor beta chain. Seattle-derived patients entered the study during active infection and were followed longitudinally. The sample is drawn from a study of blood T cell repertoires in COVID-19. With 6 bases clipped from V and 5 bases from J, the junction kept 5 bases outside the gene matches. This CDR3 has 13 residues. Germline values: CDR1 MDHEN, CDR2 SYDVKM. The data were produced by immunoSEQ multiplex PCR, yet TCRdb's version contains in-frame clones alone and is incomplete. The top ten clones hold roughly a tenth of a sample with fewer than 65,000 clones, 80% to 85% of them seen once.

V usage is TRBV28 and J usage is TRBJ1-2; 8 bases line up with TRBD1. The TCR comes from a man younger than 40 with COVID-19, enrolled during active disease. Sequenced sample: peripheral blood. Here the CDR3 DNA reads TGTGCCAGCAGATCTGGACAGGGATATGGCTACACCTTC. Amino acid sequence: CASRSGQGYGYTF.